Following are 6 T cell receptor beta chains from one sample sequenced in a study of T cells in Graves' hyperthyroidism and ophthalmopathy. The TCR beta CDR3 regions underwent amplification using RNA transcripts as the source. TCR CDR3 underwent first-round RT-PCR with the HTBI primer set. Using its own MiXCR run on the multiplex PCR reads, TCRdb lists one record per CDR3 protein. The sample includes some 600,000 distinct CDR3 sequences, roughly 14% seen only once; the top ten take 5.8%. The source material was blood. These receptors were obtained from a woman aged 25 to 45 with Graves' hyperthyroidism that later progressed to Graves' ophthalmopathy.

The CDR3 DNA reads as TGTGCCAGCGGACAGGGGTGGATCACTGAAGCTTTCTTT. Its translation: CASGQGWITEAFF. The chain has TRBV28 and TRBJ1-1, with TRBD1 matching over 9 bases. The CDR3 totals 13 residues. Trimming removed 8 bases from V and 4 bases from J; junction bases left unmatched: 5. In germline, CDR1 is MDHEN, CDR2 SYDVKM. Looking up the rest from reference TRBV28 and TRBJ1-1 gives the full variable domain: DVKVTQSSRYLVKRTGEKVFLECVQDMDHENMFWYRQDPGLGLRLIYFSYDVKMKEKGDIPEGYSVSREKKERFSLILESASTNQTSMYLCASGQGWITEAFFGQGTRLTVV.

This clonotype was counted a single time. The junction does not match germline at one end; this may be a read error. The chain joins TRBV5-1 to TRBJ2-5; D uncertain. Germline CDR1 is SGHRS and CDR2 is YFSETQ. The CDR3 sequence is 11 residues long. CDR3: CASGPQEIQYF. The CDR3 region has the DNA TGCGCCAGCGGCCCCCAAGAGATCCAGTACTTC.

The chain uses TRBV4-3 and TRBJ1-2; no reliable D call. Per the germline V gene, CDR1 is LGHNA and CDR2 is YSLEER. V dropped 0 bases and J dropped 8 bases, with 25 bases sitting between them. This CDR3 spans 18 amino acids. Here the CDR3 DNA reads TGCGCCAGCAGCCAAGATCCCGGAGCCGACATCGCCGTCAAAGGCTACACCTTC. Protein sequence: CASSQDPGADIAVKGYTF.

This clonotype was found many times. V is TRBV2 and J is TRBJ2-2; no firm D call. The V gene's germline CDR1 is SNHLY and CDR2 FYNNEI. Between the trimmed V and J ends, which lost 10 bases and 3 bases, there was a span of 18 bases. The CDR3 length is 15 residues. The CDR3 is CATGGASKDTGELFF. DNA of the CDR3: TGTGCCACCGGTGGAGCTAGTAAGGACACCGGGGAGCTGTTTTTT.

This clonotype came up a few times. The CDR3 DNA sequence: TGTGCCTGGACCCCGACAACGGGCGCCTATGGCTACACCTTC. This codes for CAWTPTTGAYGYTF. This chain connects TRBV30 to TRBJ1-2, with unresolved D. The germline V and J ends were trimmed by 4 bases and 4 bases, with 16 bases remaining between them. Looked up from germline, CDR1 is GTSNPN and CDR2 is SVGIG (reference sequence). The CDR3 runs to 14 residues. The variable domain in full, with the rest retrieved from reference TRBV30 and TRBJ1-2, is SQTIHQWPATLVQPVGSPLSLECTVEGTSNPNLYWYRQAAGRGLQLLFYSVGIGQISSEVPQNLSASRPQDRQFILSSKKLLLSDSGFYLCAWTPTTGAYGYTFGSGTRLTVV.

This clonotype was observed many times. The chain carries TRBV12-3 or TRBV12-4 and TRBJ2-2; D is unresolved. This CDR3 contains 19 residues. V lost 4 bases and J lost 1, with 22 bases in between. CDR3 bases: TGTGCCAGCAGTTCCGCGGCAGGCTACGATATAGGGAACACCGGGGAGCTGTTTTTT. It encodes CASSSAAGYDIGNTGELFF.